The rows below give T cell receptor beta chains drawn from one sample of a study of response to subunit inactivated influenza vaccine. TCRdb re-called the RT-PCR reads with MiXCR, one entry per CDR3 protein. This repertoire shows approximately 700,000 distinct CDR3 sequences, 15% to 17% found once; its top ten account for around a tenth. The specimen comprised PBMCs from blood, sampled 12 days after vaccination. The receptors here all came from a middle-aged man who received an inactivated influenza vaccine. Each CDR3 is given with its conserved first and last residue. D genes are given only for firm matches. Rows may omit the clone size; those that give it use once, few, many or a size class.

clone_size	j_call	cdr3_length	v_call	d_call	cdr3_nt	cdr3_aa
NA	TRBJ2-7	16	TRBV4-1	TRBD2	TGCGCCAGCAGCCAAGATCCACTAGCGGCGGAGTTCAGGCAGTACTTC	CASSQDPLAAEFRQYF
few	TRBJ2-7	13	TRBV28	TRBD2	TGTGCCAGCAGTTTCCTGGGGGGGTCCGAGCAGTACTTC	CASSFLGGSEQYF
NA	TRBJ2-1	16	TRBV20-1	TRBD2	TGCAGTGCTAGAGCGGGAGGGCCCATTTCCTACAATGAGCAGTTCTTC	CSARAGGPISYNEQFF
few	TRBJ1-6	15	TRBV27	TRBD1	TGTGCCAGCAGGTCGACAGGGAGAATTAATTCACCCCTCCACTTT	CASRSTGRINSPLHF
NA	TRBJ2-5	11	TRBV29-1	NA	TGCAGCTCCCCTATAGGGGAGACCCAGTACTTC	CSSPIGETQYF
NA	TRBJ1-1	15	TRBV11-2	TRBD1	TGTGCCAGCAGCTCCGCGGGACAGATGGACACTGAAGCTTTCTTT	CASSSAGQMDTEAFF
NA	TRBJ2-2	17	TRBV29-1	NA	TGCAGCGTCCTAAGAAGGAACAGGGTAGGGTACACCGGGGAGCTGTTTTTT	CSVLRRNRVGYTGELFF
few	TRBJ1-1	13	TRBV6-2/TRBV6-3	NA	TGTGCCAGCAGCCAGACAGGCGTCACTGAAGCTTTCTTT	CASSQTGVTEAFF
NA	TRBJ2-7	14	TRBV11-2	NA	TGTGCCAGCAGCTTAGGGGCGGACATCTACGAGCAGTACTTC	CASSLGADIYEQYF
few	TRBJ2-3	16	TRBV9	NA	TGTGCCAGCAGCCAACGACGGGACTTCAGCACAGATACGCAGTATTTT	CASSQRRDFSTDTQYF
once	TRBJ2-2	22	TRBV6-2/TRBV6-3	TRBD2	TGTGCCACGTCGGGAATTTCGACTAGCGGAGGGATACTATTAAAAAACACCGGGGAGCTGTTTTTT	CATSGISTSGGILLKNTGELFF
NA	TRBJ2-3	17	TRBV7-9	TRBD2	TGTGCCAGCAGCTTTGGGCCAGCGGGGGGCGGGTCAGATACGCAGTATTTT	CASSFGPAGGGSDTQYF
NA	TRBJ2-7	15	TRBV4-2	TRBD2	TGTGCCAGCCGCCCAGCGGGGGCCAACTCCTACGAGCAGTACTTC	CASRPAGANSYEQYF
few	TRBJ1-1	15	TRBV10-3	NA	TGTGCCATCAGTGGAGGGCAGTCTATGAACACTGAAGCTTTCTTT	CAISGGQSMNTEAFF
NA	TRBJ2-3	13	TRBV29-1	NA	TGCAGCGTTGATAGGGGTAGGATAGATACGCAGTATTTT	CSVDRGRIDTQYF
few	TRBJ2-5	14	TRBV7-9	TRBD1	TGTGCCAGCAGCTTCACAGGGGGCCTCGAGACCCAGTACTTC	CASSFTGGLETQYF
NA	TRBJ2-4	14	TRBV12-3/TRBV12-4	TRBD2	TGTGCCAGCAGACTAGCGAGGGGCGAAAACATTCAGTACTTC	CASRLARGENIQYF
few	TRBJ2-2	11	TRBV7-9	NA	TGTGCCAGCAGCTTGGGTGTGTGGCTGTTTTTT	CASSLGVWLFF
NA	TRBJ2-5	16	TRBV5-1	NA	TGCGCCAGCAGCGTCCCGGGACCCTCAGGGCGGGAGACCCAGTACTTC	CASSVPGPSGRETQYF
NA	TRBJ1-2	15	TRBV20-1	NA	TGCAGTGCTGGGCTCTCACCCTTCTTTAACTATGGCTACACCTTC	CSAGLSPFFNYGYTF
few	TRBJ2-2	15	TRBV9	TRBD1	TGTGCCAGCAGCGTAATGGGGACAGCTTGGGAGGAGCTGTTTTTT	CASSVMGTAWEELFF
NA	TRBJ1-1	14	TRBV6-1	TRBD1	TGTGCCAGCTCCGGGGACAGGGTTTCTGCTGAAGCTTTCTTT	CASSGDRVSAEAFF
NA	TRBJ1-1	12	TRBV24-1	NA	TGTGCCACCAGCGGGGAAACTGCTGAAGCTTTCTTT	CATSGETAEAFF
NA	TRBJ2-1	14	TRBV7-9	NA	TGTGCCAGCAGCTTGGTGTTCTCCGCAAATGAGCAGTTCTTC	CASSLVFSANEQFF
NA	TRBJ2-1	17	TRBV15	TRBD2	TGTGCCACCAGCAGAGATCGAGGACTAGCAGGCTACAATGAGCAGTTCTTC	CATSRDRGLAGYNEQFF
NA	TRBJ2-1	14	TRBV12-3/TRBV12-4	NA	TGTGCCAGCAGTTTAGGGGCACCCAACAATGAGCAGTTCTTC	CASSLGAPNNEQFF
NA	TRBJ1-5	14	TRBV6-1	TRBD1	TGTGCCAGCGGGGACAGGCCCAGCAATCAGCCCCAGCATTTT	CASGDRPSNQPQHF
many	TRBJ2-7	15	TRBV20-1	TRBD2	TGCAGTGCTAGAGATTTCACTAGCGGTTCCTACGAGCAGTACTTC	CSARDFTSGSYEQYF
NA	TRBJ2-2	16	TRBV6-5	TRBD2	TGTGCCAGCAGTTACCTAGCGGGGGGGCGTTCCGGGGAGCTGTTTTTT	CASSYLAGGRSGELFF
few	TRBJ1-2	15	TRBV30	NA	TGTGCCTGGAGTGTACATGCTGGCGGGATCTCCGGCTACACCTTC	CAWSVHAGGISGYTF
few	TRBJ2-3	16	TRBV7-9	NA	TGTGCCAGCAGCTTACGGCCGGGGGAGATTACAGATACGCAGTATTTT	CASSLRPGEITDTQYF
NA	TRBJ2-7	11	TRBV20-1	NA	TGCAGTGCTAGACTAGTTCACGAGCAGTACTTC	CSARLVHEQYF